A single sample is the source of the 19 T cell receptor beta chains below, sequenced in a study of shared clonotypes between healthy human individuals. TCRdb's copy holds only in-frame clones and misses some; the assay was immunoSEQ multiplex PCR. This sample has a few million clones, with approximately 96% found just once. The sample was naive CD4+ T cells sorted from blood. Subset indicated: CD45RA+ positively selected. The receptor source for this set is a man younger than 35 in good health.

The chain has TRBV6-5 and TRBJ2-7; D may be TRBD1 or TRBD2 (5 bases each). V gave up 3 bases and J gave up 6 bases, with 15 bases separating them. There are 14 residues in the CDR3. The germline gives CDR1 MNHEY, CDR2 SVGAGI. CDR3 nucleotides: TGTGCCAGCAGTTATACCCCTCTTGGGACCGAGCAGTACTTC. It specifies CASSYTPLGTEQYF.

V is TRBV29-1 and J is TRBJ1-1, with D unresolved. Germline CDR1 reads SQVTM; CDR2 reads ANQGSEA. The V end was cut by 7 bases, the J end by 1 base, with 13 bases between. The CDR3 extends over 13 amino acids. The CDR3 coding sequence is TGCAGCGGGTGGGCTGGAACGAACACTGAAGCTTTCTTT. Amino acids: CSGWAGTNTEAFF.

The genes are TRBV6-6 and TRBJ1-5, with D possibly matching TRBD1 (6 bases). The CDR3 runs 14 residues. The V end was cut by 5 bases, the J end by 5 bases, with 13 bases between. Germline V lookup: CDR1 MNHNY, CDR2 SVGAGI (reference sequence). The CDR3 here is CASSTDRNYQPQHF. The CDR3 region has the DNA TGTGCCAGCAGTACCGACAGGAACTATCAGCCCCAGCATTTT.

Details on this clone: Different DNA sequences within this sample yield the same CDR3. V and J are TRBV18 and TRBJ1-3; D call uncertain. Looked up from germline, CDR1 is KGHSH and CDR2 is LQKENI. This CDR3 has 14 amino acids. V was trimmed by 3 bases and J by 0 bases, leaving 6 bases between them. The CDR3 coding sequence is TGTGCCAGCTCACCCGGGATCTCTGGAAACACCATATATTTT. Residues: CASSPGISGNTIYF.

The V gene is TRBV13, the J gene TRBJ1-6; D is unresolved. Germline V lookup: CDR1 PRHDT, CDR2 FYEKMQ (reference sequence). The CDR3 runs 16 residues. V shed 1 base and J shed 9 bases, with 16 bases lying between them. Here the CDR3 DNA reads TGTGCCAGCAGCTTAGTGGCCGGAAAAACGGGTTCACCCCTCCACTTT. It yields the protein CASSLVAGKTGSPLHF.

V usage is TRBV7-2 and J usage is TRBJ1-2; TRBD1 agrees at 8 bases. The V segment lost 5 bases and the J segment 3 bases; nucleotides outside the gene matches: 14. Germline lookup yields CDR1 SGHTA and CDR2 FQGNSA. The CDR3 loop spans 17 amino acids. CDR3 amino acids: CASSPRGPGPRDYGYTF. The CDR3 DNA sequence: TGTGCCAGCAGCCCCAGGGGGCCGGGCCCAAGGGACTATGGCTACACCTTC.

This clone showed up just a few times. The chain employs TRBV7-6 and TRBJ1-1; TRBD1 is a possible D gene (5 bases). The V end was cut by 1 base, the J end by 5 bases, with 14 bases between. Per germline, CDR1 SGHVS and CDR2 FNYEAQ. The CDR3 is 15 amino acids. CDR3 sequence: CASSLVERGSTEAFF. Written as DNA, the CDR3 is TGTGCCAGCAGCTTAGTCGAGCGGGGGTCGACTGAAGCTTTCTTT.

This chain links TRBV7-3 with TRBJ2-3; 12 bases match TRBD2. The CDR3 spans 15 residues. V shed 5 bases, J shed 4 bases, and the junction held 4 bases outside the gene matches. Looked up from germline, CDR1 is SGHTA and CDR2 is FQGTGA. CDR3 DNA sequence: TGTGCCAGCAGCGAGACTAGCGGGGGCGCAGATACGCAGTATTTT. Amino acids: CASSETSGGADTQYF.

In its sample, this clone was seen once. This sequence joins TRBV30 and TRBJ1-2; D call uncertain. The length of the CDR3 is 13 residues. Per germline, CDR1 GTSNPN and CDR2 SVGIG (reference sequence). Trimming removed 3 bases from V and 6 bases from J, with 14 bases in between. CDR3 sequence: CAWSPRGRDGYTF. The CDR3 DNA is TGTGCCTGGAGCCCTAGAGGAAGGGATGGCTACACCTTC.

V and J are TRBV5-1 and TRBJ2-2, with D perhaps TRBD1 or TRBD2 (5 bases each). Germline lookup yields CDR1 SGHRS and CDR2 YFSETQ. This CDR3 has 14 amino acids. Deletions cut 4 bases from V and 3 bases from J, with 10 bases between. DNA of the CDR3: TGCGCCAGCAGCGAGGGGACCTACACCGGGGAGCTGTTTTTT. Amino acids: CASSEGTYTGELFF.

The chain links TRBV27 to TRBJ2-5; 8 bases map to TRBD2. Trimming at V came to 3 bases and at J to 2 bases, leaving 2 bases not matched to a gene. Germline CDR1 MNHEY, CDR2 SMNVEV (reference sequence). The CDR3 is made up of 14 amino acids. The CDR3 spells CASSFSGIQETQYF. CDR3 nucleotides: TGTGCCAGCAGTTTTAGCGGGATACAAGAGACCCAGTACTTC.

The rearrangement joins TRBV4-3 to TRBJ2-7, with 12 bases aligning to TRBD2. V trimming: 1 base; J trimming: 5 bases; junction bases outside the gene matches: 3. Germline CDR1 and CDR2: LGHNA and YSLEER. This CDR3 region has 15 residues. This CDR3 reads CASSQGLAGEDEQYF. The CDR3 DNA is TGCGCCAGCAGCCAAGGACTAGCGGGAGAGGACGAGCAGTACTTC.

Regarding this clone: Other DNA sequences in this sample translate to the same CDR3. V usage is TRBV2 and J usage is TRBJ1-5; D gene ambiguous. The CDR3 has 13 residues. Germline CDR1 is SNHLY and CDR2 is FYNNEI. V was pared by 6 bases and J by 0 bases, with 6 bases between. As DNA, the CDR3 is TGTGCCAGCAGAGTTTATAGCAATCAGCCCCAGCATTTT. Translating it yields CASRVYSNQPQHF.

Here the CDR3 reads CASSASGESAGYTF. DNA of the CDR3: TGTGCCAGCAGTGCGTCAGGGGAATCGGCTGGCTACACCTTC. The chain couples TRBV6-6 to TRBJ1-2; weak D call: TRBD1 (6 bases). Trimming removed 5 bases at V and 7 bases at J, with 17 bases between. CDR1 is MNHNY, CDR2 SVGAGI, per germline (reference sequence). The CDR3 runs 14 residues.

The V and J genes are TRBV5-1 and TRBJ2-7; D may be TRBD1 (5 bases). V lost 0 bases and J lost 2, with 12 bases in between. This CDR3 comprises 15 residues. Germline V gives CDR1 SGHRS, CDR2 YFSETQ. CDR3 amino acids: CASSLAGNGPYEQYF. CDR3 DNA: TGCGCCAGCAGCTTGGCAGGGAACGGACCCTACGAGCAGTACTTC. The full variable domain, rest sourced from reference TRBV5-1 and TRBJ2-7, is KAGVTQTPRYLIKTRGQQVTLSCSPISGHRSVSWYQQTPGQGLQFLFEYFSETQRNKGNFPGRFSGRQFSNSRSEMNVSTLELGDSALYLCASSLAGNGPYEQYFGPGTRLTVT.

The chain couples TRBV6-5 to TRBJ2-3, with D perhaps being TRBD1 or TRBD2 (6 bases each). CDR3 size: 14 residues. Germline V lookup: CDR1 MNHEY, CDR2 SVGAGI. The germline V and J ends were trimmed by 7 bases and 3 bases, with 14 bases remaining between them. Here the CDR3 DNA reads TGTGCCAGCACGGGGGCCGGGGTTACAGATACGCAGTATTTT. Protein: CASTGAGVTDTQYF.

V is TRBV29-1 and J is TRBJ2-1; 7 bases are shared with TRBD1. The germline V gene has CDR1 SQVTM and CDR2 ANQGSEA. Unmatched junction bases numbered 15, after V lost 4 bases and J lost 9 bases. This CDR3 has 15 residues. For the CDR3, the DNA is TGCAGCGTTGTTTCCATAGACAGGGCCAGAGGTGAGCAGTTCTTC. Residues: CSVVSIDRARGEQFF.

This chain uses TRBV4-1 with TRBJ1-4; D gene ambiguous. Germline values: CDR1 MGHRA, CDR2 YSYEKL. Trimming shortened V by 0 bases and J by 4 bases, and 9 bases separated the two germline ends. This CDR3 spans 15 amino acids. DNA for the CDR3: TGCGCCAGCAGCCAAGATCAACGGGGTAATGAAAAACTGTTTTTT. It is translated as CASSQDQRGNEKLFF.

The V gene is TRBV6-1, the J gene TRBJ1-2; D is perhaps TRBD1 (6 bases). This CDR3 region has 13 residues. V was clipped by 6 bases and J by 8 bases, with 16 bases between them. In germline, CDR1 is MNHNS, CDR2 SASEGT. CDR3 protein: CASSFQGQEGYTF. The CDR3 DNA reads as TGTGCCAGCAGCTTCCAGGGGCAAGAGGGCTACACCTTC.